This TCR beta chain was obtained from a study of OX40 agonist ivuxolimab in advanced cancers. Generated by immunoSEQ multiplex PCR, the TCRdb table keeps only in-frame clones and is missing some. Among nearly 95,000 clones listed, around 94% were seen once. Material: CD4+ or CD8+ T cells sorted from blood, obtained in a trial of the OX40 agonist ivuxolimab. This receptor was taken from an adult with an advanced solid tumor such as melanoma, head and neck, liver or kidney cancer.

The DNA of the CDR3 is TGTGCCAGCAGTTTCTCCGAGCTCACAGATACGCAGTATTTT. Translation: CASSFSELTDTQYF. The V and J genes are TRBV27 and TRBJ2-3; unclear D gene. This CDR3 has 14 residues. Germline CDR1 is MNHEY and CDR2 is SMNVEV (reference sequence). V was pared by 3 bases and J by 2 bases, with 9 bases between.